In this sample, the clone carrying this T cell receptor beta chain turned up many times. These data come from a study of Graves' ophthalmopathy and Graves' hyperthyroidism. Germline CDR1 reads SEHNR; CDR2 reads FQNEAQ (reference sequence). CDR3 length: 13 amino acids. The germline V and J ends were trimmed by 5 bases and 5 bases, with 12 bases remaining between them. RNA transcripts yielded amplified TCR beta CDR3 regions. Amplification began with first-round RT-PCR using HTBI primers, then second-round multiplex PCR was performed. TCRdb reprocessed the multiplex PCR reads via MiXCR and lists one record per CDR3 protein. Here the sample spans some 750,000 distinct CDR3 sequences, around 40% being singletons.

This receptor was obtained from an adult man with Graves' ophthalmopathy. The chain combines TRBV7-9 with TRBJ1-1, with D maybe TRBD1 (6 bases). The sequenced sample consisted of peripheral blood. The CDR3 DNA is TGTGCCAGCAGCCATGGGACATGGACTGAAGCTTTCTTT. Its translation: CASSHGTWTEAFF.